A selection of T cell receptor beta chains follows, all from one sample in a study of T cell repertoires in cytomegalovirus infection. The antigens these receptors bind are not known. In TCRdb, the reads were re-called with MiXCR into one record per CDR3 protein. The table includes some 900,000 distinct CDR3 sequences, about 30% detected once. Sequencing was performed on cultured CD8+ T cells from PBMCs, taken from culture after CMV antigen stimulation. The origin of the receptors is a human donor in good health (CMV status not recorded). Some clones in this sample may be carry-over from other donors' samples. Each CDR3 is given with its conserved first and last residue. The order of the fields is V gene, clone size, J gene, D gene, CDR3 DNA, CDR3 protein. D genes are given only for firm matches. The listing skips clone size in some rows; elsewhere it reads once, few, many or a size class.

>TRBV24-1|few|TRBJ2-3|NA
TGTGCCACCAGTGAGGGCGGCCGGTTCACAGATACGCAGTATTTT
CATSEGGRFTDTQYF
>TRBV5-1|NA|TRBJ2-1|TRBD2
TGCGCCAGCAGCCCTAGCGGGGGGAACAATGAGCAGTTCTTC
CASSPSGGNNEQFF
>TRBV7-9|NA|TRBJ1-1|NA
TGTGTCAGCAGCTTAGTGGTAGCCGCGGGGAACACTGAAGCTTTCTTT
CVSSLVVAAGNTEAFF
>TRBV27|few|TRBJ1-6|NA
TGTGCCAGCAGTCTGACAGTTTCAGGTTCACCCCTCCACTTT
CASSLTVSGSPLHF
>TRBV9|NA|TRBJ1-1|NA
TGTGCCAGCAGCGTAGGCGGAGCTGAAGCTTTCTTT
CASSVGGAEAFF
>TRBV28|NA|TRBJ1-4|NA
TGTGCCAGCAGTTTCAACTGGGGTAATAATGAAAAACTGTTTTTT
CASSFNWGNNEKLFF
>TRBV7-9|few|TRBJ1-5|NA
TGTGCCAGCAGCAGCTCGGACACTAGCAATCAGCCCCAGCATTTT
CASSSSDTSNQPQHF
>TRBV19|few|TRBJ2-1|NA
TGTGCCAGTAGCCAGGCTAGCTCCTACAATGAGCAGTTCTTC
CASSQASSYNEQFF
>TRBV20-1|many|TRBJ1-2|NA
TGCAGTGCCTCATATTTCAACTATGGCTACACCTTC
CSASYFNYGYTF
>TRBV7-9|many|TRBJ2-4|NA
TGTGCCAGCAGCTACCCTGAGGGAGAGACCAAAAACATTCAGTACTTC
CASSYPEGETKNIQYF
>TRBV25-1|NA|TRBJ1-2|NA
TGTGCCAGCAGTGAGCCGGATGGCTACACCTTC
CASSEPDGYTF
>TRBV20-1|NA|TRBJ1-5|NA
TGCAGTGCTAGAGATGGGTTTTATGGACAGCCCCAGCATTTT
CSARDGFYGQPQHF
>TRBV5-1|NA|TRBJ2-5|NA
TGCGCCAGCAGCTGGAGGGACAGATCGCAAGAGACCCAGTACTTC
CASSWRDRSQETQYF
>TRBV11-2|few|TRBJ1-2|NA
TGTGTCAGCAGCTTAGGAGGGGCAGCCGGCTACACCTTC
CVSSLGGAAGYTF
>TRBV4-1|NA|TRBJ1-1|NA
TGCGCCAGCAGCCCACTCCATTCTGCCGGCGGTGAAGCTTTCTTT
CASSPLHSAGGEAFF
>TRBV28|NA|TRBJ1-1|NA
TGTGCCAGCAGTCCCCGTGTAGGCACTGAAGCTTTCTTT
CASSPRVGTEAFF
>TRBV12-3/TRBV12-4|NA|TRBJ2-1|TRBD2
TGTGCCAGCAGCTTGGGGGTCCCGAGCGGGGGTTACAATGAGCAGTTCTTC
CASSLGVPSGGYNEQFF
>TRBV7-9|few|TRBJ1-1|NA
TGTGCCAGCAGCTTACCGGACGGAGGGAATTCTTTGAACACTGAAGCTTTCTTT
CASSLPDGGNSLNTEAFF
>TRBV15|few|TRBJ2-7|TRBD1
TGTGCCACCAGCAGAGATCTCTTAGACAGGGCAGCCTACGAGCAGTACTTC
CATSRDLLDRAAYEQYF
>TRBV6-1|NA|TRBJ1-2|NA
TGTGCCAGCAGTGAAGGGCTGGACCACTATGGCTACACCTTC
CASSEGLDHYGYTF
>TRBV7-3|NA|TRBJ1-2|TRBD1
TGTGCCAGCAGACCCGACAGGGGTGGGTATGGCTACACCTTC
CASRPDRGGYGYTF
>TRBV3-1|NA|TRBJ2-1|TRBD1
TGTGCCAGCCGCGAAGGGGGCAGTGAGCAGTTCTTC
CASREGGSEQFF